This TCR beta chain was identified in a study of shared clonotypes between healthy human individuals. The table came from immunoSEQ multiplex PCR; TCRdb's copy has only in-frame clones and leaves some out. Counted here are roughly 2 million clones, 95% occurring once; the ten biggest clones make up 0.13%. Healthy HIV-negative adults without recent acute infections or vaccinations served as donors. This CDR3 is built from 15 residues. Germline CDR1 is KGHSH and CDR2 is LQKENI. Trimming stripped 2 bases from V and 6 bases from J, with 16 bases between. The sequenced material came from naive CD4+ T cells sorted from blood. The sample's subset: CD45RA+ positively selected. This chain joins TRBV18 and TRBJ1-2; D is undetermined. This TCR derives from a man between 18 and 29 years old in good health. This chain's CDR3 is CASSPMTALSDGYTF. CDR3 coding DNA: TGTGCCAGCTCACCAATGACCGCCTTAAGTGATGGCTACACCTTC.